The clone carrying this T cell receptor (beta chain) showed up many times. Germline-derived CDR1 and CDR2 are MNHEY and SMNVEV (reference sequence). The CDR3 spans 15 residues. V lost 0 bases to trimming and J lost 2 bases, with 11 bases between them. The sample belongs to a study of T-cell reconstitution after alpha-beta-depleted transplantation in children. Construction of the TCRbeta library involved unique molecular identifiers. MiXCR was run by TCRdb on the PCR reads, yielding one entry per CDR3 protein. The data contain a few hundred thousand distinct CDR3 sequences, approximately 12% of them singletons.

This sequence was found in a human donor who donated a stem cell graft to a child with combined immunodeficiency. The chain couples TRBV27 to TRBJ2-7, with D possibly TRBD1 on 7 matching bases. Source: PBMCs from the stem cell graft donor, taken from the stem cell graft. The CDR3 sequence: CASSLSPGGPYEQYF. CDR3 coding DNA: TGTGCCAGCAGTTTATCGCCAGGGGGGCCCTACGAGCAGTACTTC.